This T cell receptor (beta chain) was observed in a study of blood T cell repertoires in COVID-19. Background on the study: COVID-19 samples collected from the United States, Italy and Spain covered acute and convalescent phases. PBMCs, B-cell-depleted T cells, or T cells provided the cDNA or gDNA that made up the material.

Trimming cost V 9 bases and J 0 bases; bases outside gene matches: 5. This CDR3 contains 14 residues. Germline lookup yields CDR1 SNHLY and CDR2 FYNNEI. In the source study's methods: Reference gene primer amplification gave estimated nucleated cell counts. Clones were sequenced by immunoSEQ multiplex PCR, and TCRdb holds only the in-frame ones, with some missing. The DNA gave D and trimming, while V, J and clone size come from that table. Of about 250,000 clones listed, 75% to 85% are singletons. Input material: peripheral blood. The V call is TRBV2, the J call TRBJ2-7, with TRBD2 matching 10 bases. This sequence originates from a middle-aged man with active or convalescent COVID-19. CDR3 protein: CASPAGGSSYEQYF. CDR3 nucleotides: TGTGCCAGTCCAGCGGGAGGGAGCTCCTACGAGCAGTACTTC. Variable domain in full (rest from reference TRBV2 and TRBJ2-7): EPEVTQTPSHQVTQMGQEVILRCVPISNHLYFYWYRQILGQKVEFLVSFYNNEISEKSEIFDDQFSVERPDGSNFTLKIRSTKLEDSAMYFCASPAGGSSYEQYFGPGTRLTVT.